One TCR beta chain is described in this entry. This specimen belongs to a study of type 1 and type 2 diabetes patients. Study-wide background: Donors were type 1 diabetes, type 2 diabetes, or nondiabetic controls. CD4+ or CD8+ T cells were positively selected from PBMCs with microbeads.

PCR was run on genomic DNA. Amplification of the beta chain CDR3 used 30 forward and 13 reverse multiplex primers. TCRdb used MiXCR to reprocess the multiplex PCR reads, holding one entry per CDR3 protein. The data show some 250,000 distinct CDR3 sequences, 45% to 60% seen once. Anyone with other autoimmune disease or infection in the prior four weeks was excluded. With 0 bases removed from V and 5 bases from J, the gap between germline ends came to 6 bases. CDR1 is GTSNPN and CDR2 is SVGIG in the germline V gene (reference sequence). There are 12 residues in the CDR3. What was sequenced was peripheral blood mononuclear cells (PBMCs). The clonotype originates from a man between 18 and 35 years old with type 2 diabetes. The chain recombines TRBV30 with TRBJ2-3; D is undetermined. CDR3 DNA sequence: TGTGCCTGGAGTGTTCGGAGAGATACGCAGTATTTT. Translation gives CAWSVRRDTQYF.